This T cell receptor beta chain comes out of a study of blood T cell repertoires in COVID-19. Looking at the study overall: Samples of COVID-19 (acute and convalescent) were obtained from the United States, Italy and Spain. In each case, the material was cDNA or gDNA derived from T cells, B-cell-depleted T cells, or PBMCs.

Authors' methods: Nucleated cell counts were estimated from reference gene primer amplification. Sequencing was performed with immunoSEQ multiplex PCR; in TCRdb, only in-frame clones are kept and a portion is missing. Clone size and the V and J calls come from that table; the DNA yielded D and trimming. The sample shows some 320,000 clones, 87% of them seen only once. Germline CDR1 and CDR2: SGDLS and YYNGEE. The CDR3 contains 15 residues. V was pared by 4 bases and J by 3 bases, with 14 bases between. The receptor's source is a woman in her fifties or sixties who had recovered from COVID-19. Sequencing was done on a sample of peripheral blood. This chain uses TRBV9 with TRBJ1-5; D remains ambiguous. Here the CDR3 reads CASSRYGSPNQPQHF. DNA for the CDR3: TGTGCCAGCAGCCGATACGGGTCCCCCAATCAGCCCCAGCATTTT.